This T cell receptor (beta chain) was recovered during a study of shared clonotypes between healthy human individuals. Study-level information: Researchers assigned three CD4 naive, three CD4 memory, two CD8 naive and one CD8 memory plate to each donor.

With V trimmed by 4 bases and J by 9 bases, 11 bases remained unmatched. Germline loops: CDR1 LNHDA, CDR2 SQIVND (reference sequence). The CDR3 runs 16 residues. This clone came up once. The target antigen is unknown. TCRdb's copy holds only in-frame clones and misses some; the assay was immunoSEQ multiplex PCR. The table lists about 1 million clones, approximately 80% of them singletons. Study-wide results and limits: There were few donors, and this limited the genetic and exposure-history diversity represented.

The sequencing sample was made of memory CD4+ T cells from PBMCs. Subset of the sample: CD45RA-negative fraction. The J gene is TRBJ2-1, the V gene TRBV19; 11 bases match TRBD2. The source is a man aged 18 to 35 in good health. Some clones in this sample may be carry-over from other donors' samples. The CDR3 loop reads CASSSSIAGGPLEQFF. CDR3 nucleotides: TGTGCCAGTAGTAGTTCAATAGCGGGAGGGCCACTTGAGCAGTTCTTC. The entire variable domain, with the rest obtained from reference TRBV19 and TRBJ2-1, is as follows: DGGITQSPKYLFRKEGQNVTLSCEQNLNHDAMYWYRQDPGQGLRLIYYSQIVNDFQKGDIAEGYSVSREKKESFPLTVTSAQKNPTAFYLCASSSSIAGGPLEQFFGPGTRLTVL.